Below, 32 T cell receptor beta chains from the same sample are listed, as sequenced in a study of T cell changes during pregnancy in multiple sclerosis. Only in-frame clones appear in the TCRdb table, and some are missing; sequencing was by immunoSEQ multiplex PCR. Found here are 39,000 or so clones, about 92% of them singletons; the top ten hold approximately 11%. The material sequenced was CD8+ T cells from peripheral blood mononuclear cells, taken in the first trimester of pregnancy. The origin of the receptors is a female donor with multiple sclerosis, enrolled in a pregnancy study.

The V gene is TRBV6-5, the J gene TRBJ1-1; 8 bases are a match to TRBD1. The germline CDR1 and CDR2 sequences are MNHEY and SVGAGI. V lost 2 bases and J lost 7; bases outside the gene matches: 3. The CDR3 contains 13 residues. The CDR3 coding sequence is TGTGCCAGCAGTTACGGGACAGGCAATGAAGCTTTCTTT. Protein product: CASSYGTGNEAFF.

The chain couples TRBV2 to TRBJ2-5; 7 bases are shared with TRBD2. J gave up 4 bases and V 4 bases, and 9 bases lay outside the gene matches. Germline CDR1 and CDR2: SNHLY and FYNNEI. This CDR3 region has 15 residues. The DNA of the CDR3 is TGTGCCAGCAGTGGGACTAGTTCGTTCGGAGAGACCCAGTACTTC. It codes for CASSGTSSFGETQYF.

The rearrangement links TRBV23-1 to TRBJ1-5, with TRBD1 as a possible D gene (5 bases). TRBV23-1 is flagged as an ORF with uncertain function. CDR3 size: 18 residues. Trimming left V 6 bases short and J 0 bases short, with 21 bases between. The CDR3 DNA reads as TGCGCCAGCAGCCGTACAGGTGGGGGGTTGGATAGCAATCAGCCCCAGCATTTT. This codes for CASSRTGGGLDSNQPQHF.

This chain uses TRBV7-9 with TRBJ2-1, with D perhaps matching TRBD1 (5 bases). V was trimmed by 4 bases and J by 4 bases, leaving 14 bases between them. The CDR3 runs 15 residues. Per germline, CDR1 SEHNR and CDR2 FQNEAQ (reference sequence). As DNA, the CDR3 is TGTGCCAGCAGCTGGGCCTCTAGGGGATACAATGAGCAGTTCTTC. Protein product: CASSWASRGYNEQFF.

CDR3 region: CAWRVPGGGPYNEQFF. The CDR3 DNA follows: TGTGCCTGGAGAGTTCCGGGCGGGGGCCCCTACAATGAGCAGTTCTTC. V usage is TRBV30 and J usage is TRBJ2-1; D is possibly TRBD2 (7 bases). The CDR3 sequence is 16 residues long. Germline CDR1 and CDR2: GTSNPN and SVGIG (reference sequence). The V end was cut by 3 bases, the J end by 2 bases, with 17 bases between.

V usage is TRBV30 and J usage is TRBJ2-1; D possibly corresponds to TRBD2 (6 bases). V was trimmed by 0 bases and J by 12 bases, leaving 15 bases between them. The CDR3 spans 13 residues. Germline CDR1 is GTSNPN and CDR2 is SVGIG (reference sequence). CDR3 residues: CAWSVHGVGGQFF. In DNA, the CDR3 is TGTGCCTGGAGTGTACACGGGGTGGGGGGGCAGTTCTTC.

The V gene is TRBV6-5, the J gene TRBJ2-7; 9 bases align to TRBD2. The germline V gene encodes CDR1 MNHEY and CDR2 SVGAGI. After removal of 0 bases from V and 5 bases from J, the junction contained 8 bases not matched to a gene. This CDR3 is built from 16 residues. CDR3 nucleotide sequence: TGTGCCAGCAGTTACTCTGCTAGCGGGGTAATCCACGAGCAGTACTTC. Translated, it gives CASSYSASGVIHEQYF.

The chain joins TRBV27 to TRBJ1-1; 7 nucleotides agree with TRBD1. CDR1 and CDR2 (germline): MNHEY, SMNVEV (reference sequence). The CDR3 consists of 13 residues. V was clipped by 6 bases and J by 3 bases; unmatched bases: 4. The CDR3 reads CASRQTGYTEAFF. The CDR3 coding sequence is TGTGCCAGCAGACAGACAGGGTACACTGAAGCTTTCTTT.

The V call is TRBV27, the J call TRBJ1-2, with a weak D call TRBD1 (6 bases). Germline CDR1 MNHEY, CDR2 SMNVEV (reference sequence). The CDR3 runs 14 residues. V gave up 7 bases and J gave up 6 bases, with 18 bases separating them. In DNA form, the CDR3 reads TGTGCCAGCAAATACCAGGGGATGGGACATGGCTACACCTTC. Protein product: CASKYQGMGHGYTF.

The rearrangement uses TRBV7-2 and TRBJ2-3, with 8 bases aligning to TRBD2. CDR3 length: 14 amino acids. The germline V gene encodes CDR1 SGHTA and CDR2 FQGNSA. V shed 5 bases and J 3 bases; nucleotides not matched to a gene: 4. The CDR3 loop is CASSIGLATDTQYF. CDR3 nucleotides: TGTGCCAGCAGCATCGGACTAGCAACAGATACGCAGTATTTT.

The rearrangement links TRBV9 to TRBJ1-2, with D possibly being TRBD1 (5 bases). The germline V gene has CDR1 SGDLS and CDR2 YYNGEE. Trimming cost V 3 bases and J 3 bases, with 12 bases left between them. The CDR3 sequence is 14 residues long. For the CDR3, the DNA is TGTGCCAGCAGCGAGAATGGCAGGGACTATGGCTACACCTTC. Its translation: CASSENGRDYGYTF.

As DNA, the CDR3 is TGCGCCAGCAGCCAAGACCGGGGGGAGGGAGATTCACCCCTCCACTTT. This gives the protein CASSQDRGEGDSPLHF. The genes are TRBV4-3 and TRBJ1-6, with D perhaps TRBD1 (5 bases). Per germline, CDR1 LGHNA and CDR2 YSLEER. This CDR3 region has 16 residues. The germline V and J ends were trimmed by 0 bases and 8 bases, with 14 bases remaining between them.

The V and J genes are TRBV6-5 and TRBJ2-7; TRBD1 matches at 9 bases. CDR3 size: 15 residues. CDR1 is MNHEY, CDR2 SVGAGI, per germline. Losses at the gene ends were 7 bases for V and 4 bases for J; bases not matched to a gene: 11. The CDR3: CASTPGQGYRYEQYF. The CDR3 bases are TGTGCCAGCACCCCGGGACAGGGCTATCGGTACGAGCAGTACTTC.

The rearrangement uses TRBV7-9 and TRBJ2-5, with TRBD1 matching 7 bases. V shed 1 base, J shed 2 bases, and the junction held 1 base outside the gene matches. Germline CDR1 reads SEHNR; CDR2 reads FQNEAQ (reference sequence). The CDR3 length is 14 residues. CDR3 amino acids: CASSLEGQQETQYF. DNA for the CDR3: TGTGCCAGCAGCTTAGAGGGACAGCAAGAGACCCAGTACTTC. Using reference TRBV7-9 and TRBJ2-5 for the parts outside the CDR3, the full variable domain is DTGVSQNPRHKITKRGQNVTFRCDPISEHNRLYWYRQTLGQGPEFLTYFQNEAQLEKSRLLSDRFSAERPKGSFSTLEIQRTEQGDSAMYLCASSLEGQQETQYFGPGTRLLVL.

V gene TRBV29-1 combines with J gene TRBJ1-2; unclear D gene. The V gene lost 4 bases and the J gene lost 2 bases, with 11 bases spanning the gap. The germline V gene encodes CDR1 SQVTM and CDR2 ANQGSEA. The CDR3 has 13 amino acids. The DNA for the CDR3 is TGCAGCGTTGTATCGGGTTTCAACTATGGCTACACCTTC. It specifies CSVVSGFNYGYTF.

The rearrangement joins TRBV4-3 to TRBJ2-7; the match to TRBD1 covers 9 bases. Losses at the gene ends were 1 base for V and 2 bases for J; bases not matched to a gene: 3. The CDR3 extends over 15 amino acids. Looked up from germline, CDR1 is LGHNA and CDR2 is YSLEER. This chain's CDR3 is CASSQGTGEAYEQYF. The CDR3 DNA reads as TGCGCCAGCAGCCAAGGGACAGGGGAGGCCTACGAGCAGTACTTC.

J is TRBJ2-2 and V is TRBV7-8; tentative D call: TRBD2 (7 bases). This CDR3 is 16 amino acids long. Germline values: CDR1 SGHVS, CDR2 FQNEAQ. Trimming left V 2 bases short and J 4 bases short, with 14 bases between. The CDR3 sequence is CASSLSGGGVTGELFF. The CDR3 DNA reads as TGTGCCAGCAGCTTATCGGGCGGGGGCGTCACCGGGGAGCTGTTTTTT.

In its sample, this clone was seen once. The chain joins TRBV7-9 to TRBJ2-7; D is unclear. CDR3 size: 13 residues. Germline CDR1 is SEHNR and CDR2 is FQNEAQ (reference sequence). V lost 0 bases, J lost 7 bases, and 10 bases lay in between. The CDR3 nucleotides are TGTGCCAGCAGCTTAGCGCGCCCCCGGGAGCAGTACTTC. It translates to CASSLARPREQYF.

CDR3 in amino acids: CASSSLPTGVSSYEQYF. The CDR3 DNA sequence: TGTGCCAGCAGCTCTCTCCCGACAGGGGTTAGCTCCTACGAGCAGTACTTC. This sequence joins TRBV7-9 and TRBJ2-7, with 8 bases identical to TRBD1. CDR3 length equals 17 residues. J lost 0 bases, V lost 4 bases, and 11 bases had no gene match. Per germline, CDR1 SEHNR and CDR2 FQNEAQ (reference sequence). The variable domain in full, with the rest retrieved from reference TRBV7-9 and TRBJ2-7, is DTGVSQNPRHKITKRGQNVTFRCDPISEHNRLYWYRQTLGQGPEFLTYFQNEAQLEKSRLLSDRFSAERPKGSFSTLEIQRTEQGDSAMYLCASSSLPTGVSSYEQYFGPGTRLTVT.

The chain is built from TRBV7-2 and TRBJ1-2, with 10 bases that match TRBD1. CDR3 size: 18 residues. The junction had 11 bases not matched to a gene; V was cut back by 1 base and J by 3 bases. The germline V gene has CDR1 SGHTA and CDR2 FQGNSA. This CDR3 is CASSLGRGSGQGDYGYTF. The DNA of the CDR3 is TGTGCCAGCAGCTTAGGAAGGGGCTCCGGACAGGGGGACTATGGCTACACCTTC.

This clone was seen only once. The chain is built from TRBV2 and TRBJ2-7, with D hard to call. Between the trimmed V and J ends, which lost 6 bases and 2 bases, there was a span of 11 bases. CDR1 is SNHLY and CDR2 is FYNNEI in the germline V gene. The CDR3 length is 13 residues. CDR3 amino acids: CASRGTDTYEQYF. CDR3 bases: TGTGCCAGCAGGGGCACCGATACCTACGAGCAGTACTTC.

The V and J genes are TRBV11-2 and TRBJ2-3; 9 bases are shared with TRBD2. Germline-derived CDR1 and CDR2 are SGHAT and FQNNGV. This CDR3 has 15 residues. After removal of 4 bases from V and 0 bases from J, the junction contained 2 bases not matched to a gene. This chain's CDR3 is CASSSSGISTDTQYF. The CDR3 region has the DNA TGTGCCAGCAGCTCTAGCGGGATTAGCACAGATACGCAGTATTTT.

This chain connects TRBV29-1 to TRBJ2-5, with D maybe TRBD1 (6 bases). Between the trimmed V and J ends, which lost 7 bases and 2 bases, there was a span of 20 bases. The CDR3 spans 15 residues. Germline V gives CDR1 SQVTM, CDR2 ANQGSEA. The chain's CDR3 is CSAQKGGHVQETQYF. For the CDR3, the DNA is TGCAGCGCCCAAAAAGGGGGACACGTACAAGAGACCCAGTACTTC.

This chain links TRBV19 with TRBJ1-2, with D unresolved. The CDR3 covers 13 residues. CDR1 LNHDA and CDR2 SQIVND come from the germline V gene (reference sequence). V dropped 7 bases and J dropped 5 bases, with 14 bases sitting between them. The DNA of the CDR3 is TGTGCCAGTACGTCCTACGCGGCGTATGGCTACACCTTC. It encodes CASTSYAAYGYTF. Complete variable domain (other parts from reference TRBV19 and TRBJ1-2): DGGITQSPKYLFRKEGQNVTLSCEQNLNHDAMYWYRQDPGQGLRLIYYSQIVNDFQKGDIAEGYSVSREKKESFPLTVTSAQKNPTAFYLCASTSYAAYGYTFGSGTRLTVV.

The V call is TRBV4-3, the J call TRBJ1-2; D is ambiguous. Germline values: CDR1 LGHNA, CDR2 YSLEER. V lost 0 bases to trimming and J lost 0 bases, with 8 bases between them. This CDR3 has 15 amino acids. The CDR3 here is CASSQDGGANYGYTF. CDR3 nucleotide sequence: TGCGCCAGCAGCCAAGATGGCGGAGCTAACTATGGCTACACCTTC.

The chain has TRBV30 and TRBJ2-1; the D gene is possibly TRBD2 (6 bases). The V and J ends lost 2 bases and 0 bases respectively, with 11 bases between them. The CDR3 is 15 residues long. Per germline, CDR1 GTSNPN and CDR2 SVGIG (reference sequence). CDR3 in amino acids: CAWSLAGNSYNEQFF. For the CDR3, the DNA is TGTGCCTGGAGTTTGGCGGGAAACTCCTACAATGAGCAGTTCTTC.

The V gene is TRBV4-2, the J gene TRBJ1-2; D is uncertain. The germline V gene has CDR1 LGHNA and CDR2 YNFKEQ. Trimming left V 0 bases short and J 0 bases short, with 14 bases between. This CDR3 contains 17 residues. DNA of the CDR3: TGTGCCAGCAGCCAAGATCTAGTTGGTCCAGCTAACTATGGCTACACCTTC. Translation: CASSQDLVGPANYGYTF.

The chain couples TRBV19 to TRBJ1-3; D unresolved. This CDR3 is built from 15 residues. V was shortened by 4 bases and J by 1 base, with 11 bases between the two germline ends. CDR1 LNHDA and CDR2 SQIVND come from the germline V gene (reference sequence). CDR3 loop: CASSTLASSGNTIYF. DNA for the CDR3: TGTGCCAGTAGTACCCTAGCGAGTTCTGGAAACACCATATATTTT.

Comment on this clone: Distinct nucleotide sequences in the sample also encode this CDR3. The V call is TRBV4-3, the J call TRBJ1-1; 7 bases are shared with TRBD1. From germline, CDR1 is LGHNA and CDR2 YSLEER. J was trimmed by 1 base and V by 4 bases; bases with no gene match: 0. CDR3 length equals 13 residues. CDR3 coding DNA: TGCGCCAGCAGCCGGGACAGGAACACTGAAGCTTTCTTT. Amino acid sequence: CASSRDRNTEAFF.

CDR3 amino acids: CASSQGTSGSSYEQYF. The CDR3, as DNA: TGTGCCAGCAGCCAAGGGACTAGCGGTTCATCCTACGAGCAGTACTTC. This chain joins TRBV14 and TRBJ2-7, with 10 bases aligning to TRBD2. Germline lookup yields CDR1 SGHDN and CDR2 FVKESK. The J segment lost 1 base and the V segment lost 1 base, leaving 4 bases of the junction unmatched. The CDR3 has 16 residues.

The rearrangement joins TRBV15 to TRBJ1-5; 8 bases map to TRBD1. CDR1 LNHNV and CDR2 YYDKDF come from the germline V gene (reference sequence). This CDR3 is 15 amino acids long. After removal of 1 base from V and 5 bases from J, the junction contained 4 bases not matched to a gene. The CDR3 here is CATSRVGQEHQPQHF. The CDR3 DNA follows: TGTGCCACCAGCAGAGTGGGACAGGAGCATCAGCCCCAGCATTTT.

The chain joins TRBV5-4 to TRBJ2-1, with 7 bases aligning to TRBD2. Trimming removed 4 bases from V and 1 base from J; junction bases left unmatched: 5. CDR1 SGHNT and CDR2 YYREEE come from the germline V gene (reference sequence). CDR3 length: 15 amino acids. The CDR3 sequence: CASSPRAGSYNEQFF. The CDR3 nucleotides read TGTGCCAGCAGCCCCCGAGCGGGGTCCTACAATGAGCAGTTCTTC.